A single sample gave rise to the 17 T cell receptor beta chains below, sequenced in a study of cytomegalovirus exposure and HLA in healthy donors (dated by TCRdb to between 2016 and 2019). Library generation was performed with the immunoSEQ multiplex PCR assay. For the multiplex PCR, a mixture combining 60 forward primers for TCR Vbeta segments and 13 reverse primers for TCR Jbeta segments was used. TCRdb re-hosts the immuneACCESS table, in-frame sequences only. Its copies lack some clones; in the studies checked, an unresolved V gene accounts for under half of them, and the cause for the rest is not known. The sample includes some 54,000 clones, with 80% observed a single time. 5.5% to 7% of the sample comes from the top ten. Material for sequencing was PBMCs. These receptor sequences come from a male donor in good health and CMV-seronegative.

The CDR3 DNA reads as TGTGCCAGCAGTCGGGACAGGGGCTCTCACGAGCAGTACTTC. This encodes CASSRDRGSHEQYF. The J gene is TRBJ2-7, the V gene TRBV7-2, with TRBD1 identical over 10 bases. Germline values: CDR1 SGHTA, CDR2 FQGNSA. The CDR3 consists of 14 residues. Trimming took 6 bases from V and 5 from J; bases not matched to a gene: 7.

The rearrangement joins TRBV10-3 to TRBJ2-3, with D possibly TRBD2 on 6 matching bases. CDR3 size: 16 residues. V shed 6 bases and J shed 0 bases, with 16 bases lying between them. CDR1 is ENHRY and CDR2 is SYGVKD in the germline V gene. The DNA of the CDR3 is TGTGCCATCAGGGGCGGGGCAGGGACTAGCACAGATACGCAGTATTTT. Translated, it gives CAIRGGAGTSTDTQYF.

The chain links TRBV7-9 to TRBJ1-1, with TRBD1 identical over 9 bases. In germline, CDR1 is SEHNR, CDR2 FQNEAQ (reference sequence). The CDR3 sequence is 14 residues long. The J segment lost 5 bases and the V segment lost 3 bases, leaving 4 bases of the junction unmatched. The CDR3 DNA reads as TGTGCCAGCAGCTTCGGACAGGGGATAACTGAAGCTTTCTTT. Amino acids: CASSFGQGITEAFF.

The V gene is TRBV18, the J gene TRBJ1-1; D gene unclear. The CDR3 totals 13 residues. Per germline, CDR1 KGHSH and CDR2 LQKENI. Between the trimmed V and J ends, which lost 5 bases and 1 base, there was a span of 8 bases. The CDR3 loop reads CASSTRQNTEAFF. The CDR3 nucleotides are TGTGCCAGCTCAACCAGACAGAACACTGAAGCTTTCTTT.

This sequence joins TRBV18 and TRBJ2-7; 8 bases fit TRBD2. The V gene's germline CDR1 is KGHSH and CDR2 LQKENI. V dropped 0 bases and J dropped 1; count of bases not matched to a gene: 5. This CDR3 comprises 16 residues. CDR3 loop: CASSPPYAGGSYEQYF. The CDR3 DNA reads TGTGCCAGCTCACCACCCTACGCGGGGGGTTCCTACGAGCAGTACTTC.

The genes are TRBV19 and TRBJ1-4, with D possibly being TRBD1 (5 bases). Germline loops: CDR1 LNHDA, CDR2 SQIVND (reference sequence). This CDR3 has 17 residues. Trimming shortened V by 0 bases and J by 0 bases, and 11 bases separated the two germline ends. CDR3: CASSIEQVTPTNEKLFF. The CDR3 DNA follows: TGTGCCAGTAGTATAGAACAGGTCACTCCAACTAATGAAAAACTGTTTTTT.

This clone was observed once. The V and J genes are TRBV19 and TRBJ1-3; possible D gene TRBD1, 5 bases. V was trimmed by 3 bases and J by 3 bases, leaving 15 bases between them. The germline V gene has CDR1 LNHDA and CDR2 SQIVND (reference sequence). This CDR3 is 16 amino acids long. CDR3 coding DNA: TGTGCCAGTAGTATCTCGGGGGGGGAAGTTGGAAACACCATATATTTT. The encoded protein is CASSISGGEVGNTIYF.

The rearrangement uses TRBV25-1 and TRBJ2-5; 11 positions agree with TRBD2. This CDR3 comprises 17 residues. Germline V gene lookup returns CDR1 MGHDK and CDR2 SYGVNS. J gave up 10 bases and V 0 bases, and 13 bases lay outside the gene matches. In nucleotides, the CDR3 is TGTGCCAGCAGTGAATACCTAGCGGGGGGCCGGGGGGTGGGCCAGTACTTC. Translation: CASSEYLAGGRGVGQYF.

This chain uses TRBV7-9 with TRBJ1-4, with D maybe TRBD1 (5 bases). Germline lookup yields CDR1 SEHNR and CDR2 FQNEAQ (reference sequence). This CDR3 contains 14 residues. Trimming stripped 0 bases from V and 6 bases from J, with 8 bases between. The CDR3 bases are TGTGCCAGCAGCTTAGCTGGAGGGGATGAAAAACTGTTTTTT. Amino acid sequence: CASSLAGGDEKLFF.

The chain is built from TRBV9 and TRBJ2-5, with TRBD1 identical over 7 bases. The germline gives CDR1 SGDLS, CDR2 YYNGEE. This CDR3 is 15 amino acids long. Trimming took 4 bases from V and 1 from J; bases not matched to a gene: 7. As DNA, the CDR3 is TGTGCCAGCAGCAATGGTGGGGACAGCCAAGAGACCCAGTACTTC. Its protein product is CASSNGGDSQETQYF.

CDR3 in DNA: TGCGCCAGCAGCCAAGATGTAAGCGGGGGGGCACGCGATACGCAGTATTTT. Amino acids: CASSQDVSGGARDTQYF. V is TRBV4-1 and J is TRBJ2-3; 10 bases line up with TRBD2. J was trimmed by 6 bases and V by 0 bases; bases with no gene match: 9. CDR1 is MGHRA and CDR2 is YSYEKL in the germline V gene. This CDR3 is 17 amino acids long.

The V and J genes are TRBV15 and TRBJ2-3, with TRBD2 matching over 8 bases. The CDR3 consists of 15 residues. The junction had 11 bases not matched to a gene; V was cut back by 6 bases and J by 6 bases. Per the germline V gene, CDR1 is LNHNV and CDR2 is YYDKDF (reference sequence). In DNA, the CDR3 is TGTGCCACCAGGGATGGGCTAGCGGGTTCCGATACGCAGTATTTT. Its protein product is CATRDGLAGSDTQYF.

V usage is TRBV18 and J usage is TRBJ2-1; possibly TRBD2 for D (5 bases). There are 19 residues in the CDR3. The germline V gene has CDR1 KGHSH and CDR2 LQKENI. V lost 4 bases and J 6 bases, leaving 28 bases between the germline ends. CDR3 protein: CASSHLSSPPGLGGNEQFF. In DNA form, the CDR3 reads TGTGCCAGCTCACACCTTTCCTCACCCCCGGGGTTGGGTGGCAATGAGCAGTTCTTC.

The chain has TRBV10-3 and TRBJ2-5; a weak D match, TRBD1 (5 bases). The tail of the sequence fits TRBJ2-7 better, so the J call may be wrong. CDR3 size: 13 residues. CDR1 is ENHRY and CDR2 is SYGVKD in the germline V gene. The CDR3 DNA is TGTGCCATCAGTGAAAGGGGTGTCTACGAGCAGTACTTC. This gives the protein CAISERGVYEQYF.

The chain recombines TRBV6-5 with TRBJ2-1, with TRBD2 matching 9 bases. The germline V gene has CDR1 MNHEY and CDR2 SVGAGI. J was trimmed by 3 bases and V by 3 bases; bases with no gene match: 6. The length of the CDR3 is 16 residues. The CDR3 DNA is TGTGCCAGCAGTTATAAGCGGGGGGCCCACTACAATGAGCAGTTCTTC. Translation gives CASSYKRGAHYNEQFF.

This chain uses TRBV10-3 with TRBJ1-1, with D perhaps TRBD1 (5 bases). CDR3 size: 16 residues. Germline V gene sequence: CDR1 ENHRY, CDR2 SYGVKD. V was shortened by 0 bases and J by 2 bases, with 13 bases between the two germline ends. CDR3: CAISESLGVTNTEAFF. The CDR3 DNA reads as TGTGCCATCAGTGAGTCGTTAGGGGTCACCAACACTGAAGCTTTCTTT.

The chain employs TRBV7-6 and TRBJ2-5; 7 nucleotides agree with TRBD1. Germline lookup yields CDR1 SGHVS and CDR2 FNYEAQ. V dropped 3 bases and J dropped 4; count of bases not matched to a gene: 5. CDR3 length: 14 amino acids. CDR3 coding DNA: TGTGCCAGCAGCTTTGTAAGGGGGCCAGAGACCCAGTACTTC. The encoded protein is CASSFVRGPETQYF.